This T cell receptor beta chain was sequenced in a study of response to subunit inactivated influenza vaccine. Study-level results: The authors offered the suggestion that each seasonal influenza vaccination recruits few new T cells.

In germline, CDR1 is DFQATT, CDR2 SNEGSKA (reference sequence). CDR3 size: 12 residues. With V trimmed by 6 bases and J by 5 bases, 6 bases remained unmatched. TCRdb re-analysed the RT-PCR reads in MiXCR, keeping a single row per CDR3 protein. In the table there are around 530,000 distinct CDR3 sequences, 16% of which are singletons. This clonotype came up many times. The antigen is not known. Source: CD4+ T cells sorted from PBMCs, taken less than 30 months after vaccination. This sequence joins TRBV20-1 and TRBJ1-1; 7 bases fit TRBD1. This sequence originates from a man between 50 and 69 years old who received an inactivated influenza vaccine. CDR3 bases: TGCAGTGCCACCGGGACAGCTACTGAAGCTTTCTTT. It specifies CSATGTATEAFF.